This T cell receptor beta chain was sequenced for a study of T cells after yellow fever vaccination. With 6 bases removed from V and 0 bases from J, the gap between germline ends came to 11 bases. The CDR3 runs 14 residues. Germline CDR1 MNHEY, CDR2 SVGAGI. TCRdb reprocessed the 5' RACE reads via MiXCR and lists one record per CDR3 protein. Of about 170,000 distinct CDR3 sequences in the sample, about 10% were seen once. This clonotype was counted at least ten times. The antigen is unknown. Broader study findings: Although the secondary response was weaker, it peaked faster, at day 5 versus 15. A limited proportion of clonotypes was detected within both the CD4 and CD8 compartments.

V and J are TRBV6-5 and TRBJ1-1; D might be TRBD1 (6 bases). The clonotype was recovered from a man aged 18 to 35 who received the YFV17D yellow fever vaccine. This sample comprised CD8+ T cells sorted from PBMCs, obtained 15 days after the yellow fever booster vaccination. In nucleotides, the CDR3 is TGTGCCAGCAGAAAGAGGGGGGTGAACACTGAAGCTTTCTTT. Protein product: CASRKRGVNTEAFF.